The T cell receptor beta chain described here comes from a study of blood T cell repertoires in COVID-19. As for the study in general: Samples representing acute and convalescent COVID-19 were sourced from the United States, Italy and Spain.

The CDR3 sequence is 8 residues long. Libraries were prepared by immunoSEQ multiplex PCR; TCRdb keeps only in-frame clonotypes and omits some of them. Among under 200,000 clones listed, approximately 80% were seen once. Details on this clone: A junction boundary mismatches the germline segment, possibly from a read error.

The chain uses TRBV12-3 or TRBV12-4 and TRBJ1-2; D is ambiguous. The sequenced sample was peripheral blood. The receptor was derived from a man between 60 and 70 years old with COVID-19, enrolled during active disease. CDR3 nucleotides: TGTGCCAGCAGTTTTCCCGGCTTC. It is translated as CASSFPGF.